This T cell receptor beta chain was identified in a study of CD8 T cells in Susac syndrome. It was with random hexamers that 0.5 to 1 ug RNA was reverse transcribed. Using its own MiXCR run on the immunoSEQ multiplex PCR reads, TCRdb lists one record per CDR3 protein. The data hold roughly 150,000 distinct CDR3 sequences, with approximately 95% observed a single time. Trimming shortened V by 5 bases and J by 0 bases, and 11 bases separated the two germline ends. The CDR3 is made up of 15 amino acids. Germline assignment: CDR1 MNHEY and CDR2 SMNVEV (reference sequence). Sequenced material: CD4+ T cells from PBMCs. The source of this sequence is a human donor with Susac syndrome. The chain combines TRBV27 with TRBJ1-5; D gene ambiguous. The CDR3 sequence: CASSPRGVSNQPQHF. The CDR3, as DNA: TGTGCCAGCAGTCCTCGTGGGGTTAGCAATCAGCCCCAGCATTTT.